The 26 T cell receptor beta chains presented below share a single source sample, sequenced in a study of control samples from healthy donors and cancer patients. Clones were read by immunoSEQ multiplex PCR, and TCRdb kept only the in-frame ones, dropping some. In the table there are some 79,000 clones, roughly 87% of which are singletons. The sequenced sample was blood. The receptors here all came from a woman between 50 and 59 years old in good health.

V is TRBV11-3 and J is TRBJ1-1, with D possibly TRBD1 on 5 matching bases. The V end was cut by 5 bases, the J end by 10 bases, with 8 bases between. This CDR3 comprises 10 residues. In germline, CDR1 is SGHNT, CDR2 YENEEA. The CDR3 here is CASSRGVAFF. The CDR3 nucleotides are TGTGCCAGCAGCCGGGGGGTAGCTTTCTTT.

The chain recombines TRBV5-6 with TRBJ1-1; no firm D call. CDR1 and CDR2 (germline): SGHDT, YYEEEE. This CDR3 region has 13 residues. The V end lost 2 bases, the J end lost 4 bases, and 9 bases lay between the germline ends. The CDR3 region is CASSFGEGTEAFF. The CDR3 bases are TGTGCCAGCAGCTTTGGCGAGGGCACTGAAGCTTTCTTT.

This clone has a single count. The CDR3 sequence is CASSQRADGISYNEQFF. In DNA, the CDR3 is TGCGCCAGCAGCCAACGGGCAGACGGAATCTCCTACAATGAGCAGTTCTTC. The V and J genes are TRBV4-1 and TRBJ2-1, with unresolved D. CDR1 MGHRA and CDR2 YSYEKL come from the germline V gene. Trimming pared 2 bases from V and 0 bases from J, leaving 14 bases between. CDR3 size: 17 residues.

V and J are TRBV18 and TRBJ1-3; D gene ambiguous. The germline CDR1 and CDR2 sequences are KGHSH and LQKENI. The V gene lost 0 bases and the J gene lost 7 bases, with 10 bases spanning the gap. This CDR3 has 14 amino acids. CDR3 in DNA: TGTGCCAGCTCACCACCGAACACGTGGAACACCATATATTTT. Translation: CASSPPNTWNTIYF.

The rearrangement joins TRBV30 to TRBJ1-5; D uncertain. The V gene's germline CDR1 is GTSNPN and CDR2 SVGIG (reference sequence). V lost 2 bases, J lost 0 bases, and 5 bases lay in between. This CDR3 comprises 13 residues. CDR3 nucleotide sequence: TGTGCCTGGAGTTTGGGTAGCAATCAGCCCCAGCATTTT. As protein: CAWSLGSNQPQHF.

The chain is built from TRBV6-5 and TRBJ1-1, with a weak D call TRBD1 (5 bases). This CDR3 region has 14 residues. The V gene lost 8 bases and the J gene lost 4 bases, with 17 bases spanning the gap. Germline CDR1 MNHEY, CDR2 SVGAGI. CDR3: CASRTSAGGTEAFF. The CDR3 nucleotides read TGTGCCAGCCGCACTAGCGCGGGGGGCACTGAAGCTTTCTTT.

The gene calls are TRBV27 and TRBJ2-1; the D gene is possibly TRBD1 (5 bases). CDR1 and CDR2 from the germline V gene are MNHEY and SMNVEV (reference sequence). V was pared by 7 bases and J by 4 bases, with 14 bases between. This CDR3 comprises 14 residues. The CDR3 spells CASTPDSFYNEQFF. Here the CDR3 DNA reads TGTGCCAGCACCCCTGACAGTTTTTACAATGAGCAGTTCTTC.

The rearrangement uses TRBV18 and TRBJ1-1; D gene uncertain. The CDR3 is 15 residues long. CDR1 KGHSH and CDR2 LQKENI come from the germline V gene. V was shortened by 2 bases and J by 1 base, with 11 bases between the two germline ends. Here the CDR3 reads CASSPEGRQNTEAFF. The CDR3 coding sequence is TGTGCCAGCTCACCAGAAGGCCGTCAGAACACTGAAGCTTTCTTT.

The rearrangement joins TRBV3-1 (or the pseudogene TRBV3-2) to TRBJ1-6; possibly TRBD1 for D (5 bases). Germline values: CDR1 LGHDT, CDR2 YNNKEL (reference sequence). The germline V and J ends were trimmed by 6 bases and 1 base, with 7 bases remaining between them. This CDR3 contains 14 residues. CDR3 residues: CASSTGSYNSPLHF. The CDR3 DNA sequence: TGTGCCAGCAGTACAGGTTCCTATAATTCACCCCTCCACTTT.

This clone occurred once. Relative to the germline gene, one junction end is altered; a read error may explain this. The rearrangement joins TRBV30 to TRBJ1-2, with D possibly matching TRBD1 (6 bases). Germline CDR1 GTSNPN, CDR2 SVGIG (reference sequence). The CDR3 totals 11 residues. Written as DNA, the CDR3 is TGTGCCTGGAGTGCCTCGCCAGGGGCGGTCTTC. It is translated as CAWSASPGAVF. Full variable domain (remainder filled in from reference TRBV30 and TRBJ1-2): SQTIHQWPATLVQPVGSPLSLECTVEGTSNPNLYWYRQAAGRGLQLLFYSVGIGQISSEVPQNLSASRPQDRQFILSSKKLLLSDSGFYLCAWSASPGAVFGSGTRLTVV.

The chain links TRBV5-1 to TRBJ2-1; D perhaps matches TRBD2 (5 bases). With 0 bases removed from V and 5 bases from J, the gap between germline ends came to 24 bases. Germline V gene data show CDR1 as SGHRS and CDR2 as YFSETQ. This CDR3 is built from 19 residues. Here the CDR3 DNA reads TGCGCCAGCAGCTTGGCCCGATATAGCGTCCCCCATCCTAACAATGAGCAGTTCTTC. Translating it yields CASSLARYSVPHPNNEQFF.

Turning to this clone: At one end, the junction sequence differs from germline, possibly due to a read error. V usage is TRBV3-1 (or the pseudogene TRBV3-2) and J usage is TRBJ2-7, with TRBD1 identical over 7 bases. The CDR3 spans 13 residues. Germline V gene sequence: CDR1 LGHDT, CDR2 YNNKEL (reference sequence). CDR3 sequence (DNA): TGTGCCAGCACCCAACAGGGGAGTTTAGAGCAGTACTTC. Translating it yields CASTQQGSLEQYF.

This chain joins TRBV7-9 and TRBJ1-2; no definite D call. This CDR3 has 11 residues. V lost 1 base to trimming and J lost 6 bases, with 3 bases between them. Per germline, CDR1 SEHNR and CDR2 FQNEAQ (reference sequence). The CDR3 here is CASSLGDGYTF. For the CDR3, the DNA is TGTGCCAGCAGCTTAGGGGATGGCTACACCTTC.

V gene TRBV25-1 combines with J gene TRBJ2-7; possible D gene TRBD1, 5 bases. Germline V gene data show CDR1 as MGHDK and CDR2 as SYGVNS. The V and J ends lost 2 bases and 5 bases respectively, with 16 bases between them. The CDR3 spans 15 residues. This CDR3 reads CASSERGLQHDEQYF. The DNA of the CDR3 is TGTGCCAGCAGTGAAAGGGGCCTTCAGCATGACGAGCAGTACTTC.

The V gene is TRBV5-8, the J gene TRBJ1-3, with D unresolved. V lost 0 bases, J lost 3 bases, and 10 bases lay in between. The CDR3 loop spans 15 amino acids. CDR1 is SGHTS, CDR2 YDEGEE, per germline. The CDR3 reads CASSLGGYVGNTIYF. In nucleotides, the CDR3 is TGTGCCAGCAGCTTGGGAGGGTACGTTGGAAACACCATATATTTT.

V usage is TRBV9 and J usage is TRBJ2-1, with TRBD2 identical over 8 bases. V trimming: 0 bases; J trimming: 2 bases; junction bases outside the gene matches: 13. Germline V gene sequence: CDR1 SGDLS, CDR2 YYNGEE. The CDR3 length is 19 residues. CDR3 DNA sequence: TGTGCCAGCAGCGTAGCGGGGGGTAGCGGGACCAGGCCCTACAATGAGCAGTTCTTC. Its protein product is CASSVAGGSGTRPYNEQFF. Full variable domain (remainder filled in from reference TRBV9 and TRBJ2-1): DSGVTQTPKHLITATGQRVTLRCSPRSGDLSVYWYQQSLDQGLQFLIQYYNGEERAKGNILERFSAQQFPDLHSELNLSSLELGDSALYFCASSVAGGSGTRPYNEQFFGPGTRLTVL.

The chain links TRBV21-1 to TRBJ1-1. TRBV21-1 represents a pseudogene. The CDR3 consists of 10 residues. This chain's CDR3 is CATIRTEAFF. The CDR3 nucleotides are TGTGCCACAATTCGCACTGAAGCTTTCTTT.

This clone was seen only a few times. The V and J genes are TRBV10-3 and TRBJ1-1; the D is unclear. Germline V gene lookup returns CDR1 ENHRY and CDR2 SYGVKD. V was trimmed by 7 bases and J by 0 bases, leaving 9 bases between them. The CDR3 contains 13 residues. The CDR3 DNA follows: TGTGCCATCAAGGACCCCTTGAACACTGAAGCTTTCTTT. Amino acids: CAIKDPLNTEAFF.

V usage is TRBV3-1 (or the pseudogene TRBV3-2) and J usage is TRBJ1-4; no clear D. The V end was cut by 0 bases, the J end by 2 bases, with 4 bases between. The CDR3 covers 14 residues. In germline, CDR1 is LGHDT, CDR2 YNNKEL (reference sequence). CDR3 protein: CASSQEGTNEKLFF. DNA for the CDR3: TGTGCCAGCAGCCAAGAAGGGACTAATGAAAAACTGTTTTTT.

V usage is TRBV21-1 and J usage is TRBJ2-3; the DNA was not compared with TRBD1, the D call given in the table. TRBV21-1 is designated a pseudogene. CDR3 length: 13 residues. CDR3 sequence (DNA): TGTGCCAGCCGCGACAAGAGCACAGATACGCAGTATTTT. Its translation is CASRDKSTDTQYF.

This chain joins TRBV5-1 and TRBJ2-3; 7 nucleotides line up with TRBD2. V was clipped by 1 base and J by 0 bases; unmatched bases: 11. Germline-derived CDR1 and CDR2 are SGHRS and YFSETQ. CDR3 length equals 18 residues. The CDR3 here is CASSLSTGGVVSTDTQYF. The CDR3 nucleotides are TGCGCCAGCAGCTTGTCCACGGGGGGAGTTGTTAGCACAGATACGCAGTATTTT.

The V call is TRBV28, the J call TRBJ2-7; D uncertain. The germline V gene encodes CDR1 MDHEN and CDR2 SYDVKM. The CDR3 covers 17 residues. V lost 7 bases and J lost 2, with 24 bases in between. The CDR3 loop is CASTNSGDWGRAYEQYF. CDR3 DNA sequence: TGTGCCAGCACCAACTCCGGTGATTGGGGAAGGGCCTACGAGCAGTACTTC.

This chain joins TRBV5-1 and TRBJ1-6; 9 bases match TRBD1. CDR3 length: 14 residues. With V trimmed by 3 bases and J by 9 bases, 4 bases remained unmatched. CDR1 is SGHRS, CDR2 YFSETQ, per germline. CDR3 nucleotide sequence: TGCGCCAGCAGCTCTGACAGGGGGGTTTCACCCCTCCACTTT. This sequence encodes CASSSDRGVSPLHF.

The chain carries TRBV28 and TRBJ1-6, with TRBD1 identical over 9 bases. This CDR3 is built from 15 residues. Germline V gives CDR1 MDHEN, CDR2 SYDVKM. V shed 3 bases, J shed 6 bases, and the junction held 3 bases outside the gene matches. The DNA for the CDR3 is TGTGCCAGCAGTTTCCTGACAGGGGGTAATTCACCCCTCCACTTT. Its protein product is CASSFLTGGNSPLHF.

The chain uses TRBV3-1 (or the pseudogene TRBV3-2) and TRBJ1-1; possibly TRBD1 for D (5 bases). CDR3 length: 14 residues. Trimming took off 2 bases at V and 5 bases at J, with 12 bases between the two ends. CDR1 LGHDT and CDR2 YNNKEL come from the germline V gene (reference sequence). The CDR3 is CASSQSRGGTEAFF. Written as DNA, the CDR3 is TGTGCCAGCAGCCAAAGTCGGGGGGGAACTGAAGCTTTCTTT.

The rearrangement links TRBV6-5 to TRBJ2-1; 9 bases align to TRBD1. The V gene's germline CDR1 is MNHEY and CDR2 SVGAGI. V was pared by 0 bases and J by 7 bases, with 4 bases of the junction left unmatched. CDR3 size: 15 residues. As DNA, the CDR3 is TGTGCCAGCAGTTACTCGGGACAGGGAAGAAATGAGCAGTTCTTC. Translation: CASSYSGQGRNEQFF.